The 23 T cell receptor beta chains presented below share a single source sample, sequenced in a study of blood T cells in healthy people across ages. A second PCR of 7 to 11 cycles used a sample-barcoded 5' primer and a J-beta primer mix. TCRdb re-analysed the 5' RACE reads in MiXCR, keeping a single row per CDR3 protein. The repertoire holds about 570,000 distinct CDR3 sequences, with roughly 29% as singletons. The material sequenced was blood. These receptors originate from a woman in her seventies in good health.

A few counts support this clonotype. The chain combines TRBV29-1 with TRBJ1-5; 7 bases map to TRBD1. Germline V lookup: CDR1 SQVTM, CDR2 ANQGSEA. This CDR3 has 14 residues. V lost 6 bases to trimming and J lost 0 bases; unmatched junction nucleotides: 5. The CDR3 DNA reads TGCAGCGTCAGAACAGGGGTTAGCAATCAGCCCCAGCATTTT. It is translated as CSVRTGVSNQPQHF.

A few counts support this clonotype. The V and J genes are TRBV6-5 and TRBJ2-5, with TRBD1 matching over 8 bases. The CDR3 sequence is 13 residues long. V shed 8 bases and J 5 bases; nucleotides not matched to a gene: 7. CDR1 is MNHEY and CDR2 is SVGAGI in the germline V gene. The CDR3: CASGPRGRETQYF. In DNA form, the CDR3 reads TGTGCCAGCGGACCCAGGGGGCGGGAGACCCAGTACTTC.

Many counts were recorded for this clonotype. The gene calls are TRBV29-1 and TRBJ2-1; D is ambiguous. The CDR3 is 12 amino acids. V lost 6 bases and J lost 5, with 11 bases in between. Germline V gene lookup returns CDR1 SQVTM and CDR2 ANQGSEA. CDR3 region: CSVSAIHNEQFF. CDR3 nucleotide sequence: TGCAGCGTCAGTGCAATACACAATGAGCAGTTCTTC.

The CDR3 loop is CSVTDGGYGYTF. The CDR3 nucleotides read TGCAGCGTGACCGACGGGGGCTATGGCTACACCTTC. V usage is TRBV29-1 and J usage is TRBJ1-2, with a weak D call TRBD1 (5 bases). V was shortened by 6 bases and J by 4 bases, with 12 bases between the two germline ends. Germline CDR1 and CDR2: SQVTM and ANQGSEA. The length of the CDR3 is 12 residues. Complete variable domain (other parts from reference TRBV29-1 and TRBJ1-2): SAVISQKPSRDICQRGTSLTIQCQVDSQVTMMFWYRQQPGQSLTLIATANQGSEATYESGFVIDKFPISRPNLTFSTLTVSNMSPEDSSIYLCSVTDGGYGYTFGSGTRLTVV.

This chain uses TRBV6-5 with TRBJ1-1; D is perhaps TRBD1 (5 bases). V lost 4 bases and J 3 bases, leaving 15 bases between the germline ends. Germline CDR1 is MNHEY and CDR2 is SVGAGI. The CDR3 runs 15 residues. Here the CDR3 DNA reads TGTGCCAGCAGTTCGGGTGGGGTGGGGGACACTGAAGCTTTCTTT. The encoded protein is CASSSGGVGDTEAFF.

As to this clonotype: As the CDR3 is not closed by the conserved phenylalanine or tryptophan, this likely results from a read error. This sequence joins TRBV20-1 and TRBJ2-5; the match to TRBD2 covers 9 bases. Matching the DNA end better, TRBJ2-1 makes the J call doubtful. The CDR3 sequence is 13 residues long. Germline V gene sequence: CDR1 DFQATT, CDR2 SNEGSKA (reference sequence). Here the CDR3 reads CSAPGLALSEQFS. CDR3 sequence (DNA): TGCAGTGCTCCGGGACTAGCTCTCTCTGAGCAGTTCTCC.

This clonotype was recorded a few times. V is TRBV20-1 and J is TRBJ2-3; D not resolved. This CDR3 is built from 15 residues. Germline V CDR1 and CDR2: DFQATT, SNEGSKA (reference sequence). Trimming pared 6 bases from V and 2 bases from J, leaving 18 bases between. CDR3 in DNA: TGCAGTGCACACTCAAGGGCGGTTTCCACAGATACGCAGTATTTT. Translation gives CSAHSRAVSTDTQYF.

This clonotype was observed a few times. CDR3 protein: CASSLASSGGRYEQYF. CDR3 in DNA: TGTGCCAGCAGCTTAGCGTCTAGCGGGGGGAGGTACGAGCAGTACTTC. The chain is built from TRBV7-2 and TRBJ2-7, with 11 positions matching TRBD2. V was clipped by 0 bases and J by 4 bases; unmatched bases: 5. Germline assignment: CDR1 SGHTA and CDR2 FQGNSA. The CDR3 is made up of 16 amino acids.

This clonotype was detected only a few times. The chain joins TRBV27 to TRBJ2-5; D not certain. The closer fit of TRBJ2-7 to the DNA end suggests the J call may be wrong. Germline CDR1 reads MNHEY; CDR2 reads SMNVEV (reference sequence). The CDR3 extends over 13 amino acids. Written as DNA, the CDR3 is TGTGCCAGCAGTTTTCAGCCAACCTCCGAGCAGTACTTC. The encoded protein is CASSFQPTSEQYF.

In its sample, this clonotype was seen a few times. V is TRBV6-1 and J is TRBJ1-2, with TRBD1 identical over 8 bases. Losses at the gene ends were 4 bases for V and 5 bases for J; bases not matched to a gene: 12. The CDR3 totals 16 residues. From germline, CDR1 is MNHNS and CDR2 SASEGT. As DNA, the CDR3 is TGTGCCAGCAGTGGGGACAGGAGCCGGGGAGGGTATGGCTACACCTTC. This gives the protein CASSGDRSRGGYGYTF.

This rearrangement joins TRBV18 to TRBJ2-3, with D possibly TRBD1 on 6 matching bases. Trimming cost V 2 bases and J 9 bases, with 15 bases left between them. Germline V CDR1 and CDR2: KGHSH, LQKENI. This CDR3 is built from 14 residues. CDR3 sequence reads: CASSPTGIGETQYF. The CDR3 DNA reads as TGTGCCAGCTCACCAACAGGGATTGGAGAAACGCAGTATTTT.

This chain's CDR3 is CSVVRAGANVLTF. The CDR3, as DNA: TGCAGCGTTGTAAGGGCTGGGGCCAACGTCCTGACTTTC. V gene TRBV29-1 combines with J gene TRBJ2-6; no clear D. V lost 4 bases and J lost 2, with 6 bases in between. CDR1 SQVTM and CDR2 ANQGSEA come from the germline V gene. The CDR3 is made up of 13 amino acids.

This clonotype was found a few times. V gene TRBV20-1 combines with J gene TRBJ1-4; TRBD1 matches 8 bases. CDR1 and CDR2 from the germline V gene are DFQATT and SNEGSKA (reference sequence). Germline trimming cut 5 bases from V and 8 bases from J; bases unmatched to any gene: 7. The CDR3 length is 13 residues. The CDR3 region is CSAQDREREKLFF. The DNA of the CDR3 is TGCAGTGCTCAGGACAGGGAAAGAGAAAAACTGTTTTTT.

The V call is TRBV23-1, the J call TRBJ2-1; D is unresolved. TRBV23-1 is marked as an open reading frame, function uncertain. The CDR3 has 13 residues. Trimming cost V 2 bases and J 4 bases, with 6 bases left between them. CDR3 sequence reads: CASSQLEYNEQFF. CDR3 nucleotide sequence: TGCGCCAGCAGTCAACTGGAATACAATGAGCAGTTCTTC.

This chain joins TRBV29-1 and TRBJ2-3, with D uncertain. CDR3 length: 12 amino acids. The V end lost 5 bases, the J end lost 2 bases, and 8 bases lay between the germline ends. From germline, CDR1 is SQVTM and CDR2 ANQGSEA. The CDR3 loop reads CSVTTDTDTQYF. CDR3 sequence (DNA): TGCAGCGTTACCACTGACACAGATACGCAGTATTTT.

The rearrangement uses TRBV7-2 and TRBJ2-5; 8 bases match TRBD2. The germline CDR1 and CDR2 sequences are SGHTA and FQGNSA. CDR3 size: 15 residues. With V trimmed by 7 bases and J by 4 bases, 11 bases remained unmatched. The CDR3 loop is CASTSAGGLIETQYF. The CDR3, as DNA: TGTGCCAGCACCTCCGCGGGGGGCCTCATAGAGACCCAGTACTTC.

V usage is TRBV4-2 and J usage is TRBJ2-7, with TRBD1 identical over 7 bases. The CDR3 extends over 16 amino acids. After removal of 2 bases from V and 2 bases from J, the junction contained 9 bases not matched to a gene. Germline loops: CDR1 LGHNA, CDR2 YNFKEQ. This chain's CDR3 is CASSQSTGMETYEQYF. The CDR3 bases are TGTGCCAGCAGCCAATCGACAGGGATGGAGACCTACGAGCAGTACTTC.

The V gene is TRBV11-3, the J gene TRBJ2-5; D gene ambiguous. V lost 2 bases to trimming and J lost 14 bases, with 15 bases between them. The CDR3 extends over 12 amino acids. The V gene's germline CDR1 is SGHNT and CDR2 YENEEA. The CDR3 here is CASSLYKERFYF. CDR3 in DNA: TGTGCCAGCAGCTTATACAAGGAACGATTCTACTTC.

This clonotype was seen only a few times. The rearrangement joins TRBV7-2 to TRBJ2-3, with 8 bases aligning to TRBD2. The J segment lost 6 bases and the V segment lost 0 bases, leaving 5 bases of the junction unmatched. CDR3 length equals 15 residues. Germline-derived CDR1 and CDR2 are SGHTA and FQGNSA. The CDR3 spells CASSLAAGGADTQYF. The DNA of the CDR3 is TGTGCCAGCAGCTTAGCGGCGGGGGGCGCCGATACGCAGTATTTT.

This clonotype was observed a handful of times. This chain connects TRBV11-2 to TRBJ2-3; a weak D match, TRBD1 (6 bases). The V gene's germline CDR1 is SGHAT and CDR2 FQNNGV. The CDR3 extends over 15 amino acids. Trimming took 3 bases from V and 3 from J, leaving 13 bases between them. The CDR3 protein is CASSFLRGPTDTQYF. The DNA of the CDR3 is TGTGCCAGCAGCTTTCTCAGGGGACCGACAGATACGCAGTATTTT. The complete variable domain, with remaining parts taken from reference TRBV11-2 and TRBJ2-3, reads EAGVAQSPRYKIIEKRQSVAFWCNPISGHATLYWYQQILGQGPKLLIQFQNNGVVDDSQLPKDRFSAERLKGVDSTLKIQPAKLEDSAVYLCASSFLRGPTDTQYFGPGTRLTVL.

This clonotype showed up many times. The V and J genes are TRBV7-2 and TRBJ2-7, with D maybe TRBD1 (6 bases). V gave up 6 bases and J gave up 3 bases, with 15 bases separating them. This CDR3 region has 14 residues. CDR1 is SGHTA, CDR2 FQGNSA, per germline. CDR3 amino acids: CASSPQGSIYEQYF. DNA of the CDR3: TGTGCCAGCAGTCCACAGGGATCTATCTACGAGCAGTACTTC.

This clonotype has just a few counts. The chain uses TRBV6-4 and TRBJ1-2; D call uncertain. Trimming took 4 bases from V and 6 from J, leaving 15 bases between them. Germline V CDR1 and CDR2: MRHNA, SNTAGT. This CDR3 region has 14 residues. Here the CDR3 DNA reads TGTGCCAGCAGTGTTGTAGGACCAAAAGATGGCTACACCTTC. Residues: CASSVVGPKDGYTF.

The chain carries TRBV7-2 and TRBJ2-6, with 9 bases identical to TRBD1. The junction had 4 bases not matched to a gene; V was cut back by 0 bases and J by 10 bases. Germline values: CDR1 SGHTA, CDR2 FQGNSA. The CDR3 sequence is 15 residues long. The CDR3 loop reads CASSLAGQGWNVLTF. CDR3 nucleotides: TGTGCCAGCAGCTTAGCCGGACAGGGGTGGAACGTCCTGACTTTC. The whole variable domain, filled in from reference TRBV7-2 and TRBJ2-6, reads GAGVSQSPSNKVTEKGKDVELRCDPISGHTALYWYRQSLGQGLEFLIYFQGNSAPDKSGLPSDRFSAERTGGSVSTLTIQRTQQEDSAVYLCASSLAGQGWNVLTFGAGSRLTVL.